Described below is a single T cell receptor (beta chain) sequence and its context. This clone's antigen is unknown. The record has no base qualities; no much larger clone is one base away. These data are taken from a study of blood T cell repertoires in COVID-19 (dated by TCRdb to between 2020 and 2021). For the wider study: Collaborator samples came from the United States, Italy and Spain and covered acute and convalescent phases of COVID-19. The material from the prospective study consisted of cDNA or gDNA derived from T cells, B-cell-depleted T cells, or PBMCs. Subjects who had been exposed to COVID-19, were actively infected with it, or had recovered from it provided the deeply sampled blood TCRbeta repertoires that made up the dataset. The sample metadata nearly always contained a de-identified subject ID, COVID-19 status, age in years and sex. The repertoires were made available in a free public database intended to serve as a resource for research on the immune response to SARS-CoV-2. Where available, HLA class I and class II types were obtained from metadata supplied by the sample provider rather than from assay-based typing. The samples were drawn from two sources: the first 160 participants of the ongoing ImmuneRACE study, and 950 to 1,500 subjects contributed by 6 global collaborators. Broader findings and caveats from the paper: How much clinical and demographic metadata was included differed by source and by participant, and the metadata was provided uncurated.

Trimming leaves V shorter by 5 bases and J shorter by 6 bases, with the junction holding 6 bases beyond the gene matches. The CDR3 goes from the cysteine to the phenylalanine over 13 residues. The entry retains the CDR3 DNA only, 39 bases that are in frame from base 1. CDR1 LNHNV and CDR2 YYDKDF were looked up in the germline V gene (reference sequence). Participants in the prospective study were enrolled through a virtual design, were aged roughly 18 to 90 years, and lived in about 25 United States geographic areas. In the prospective study, participants were assigned to cohorts based on the clinical history participants reported in a screening survey and a study questionnaire. Each participant in the prospective study had whole blood, serum and a nasopharyngeal or oropharyngeal swab collected by mobile phlebotomists. Participants in the prospective study had the option to provide additional blood draws and questionnaires over a roughly 2-month period. Before DNA extraction, blood samples from the prospective study were shipped at room temperature or frozen.

TCRbeta CDR3 regions were amplified from genomic DNA by means of the immunoSEQ Assay, a bias-controlled multiplex PCR. In the authors' own workflow: Nucleated cell counts per sample were estimated from amplification of reference gene primers within the assay. Sequence reads were collapsed and filtered to measure the absolute abundance of every unique TCRbeta CDR3 rearrangement. Productive Simpson clonality was computed per sample as the square root of Simpson's diversity index over productive rearrangements. Sourced from immuneACCESS, this table was stored by TCRdb with only in-frame sequences that have V and J called. A share of the clones is absent; for the studies checked, an unresolved V gene accounts for under half, and the remainder has no known explanation. The V and J calls and clone size were taken over from that table, and D and trimming were inferred from the DNA. A total of just over 250,000 clones appear in this sample, around 84% of them only once. The leading ten clones occupy approximately 4.5% of the sample.

This receptor was taken from a man aged 25 to 45 with acute COVID-19. Recombination connected TRBV15 to TRBJ1-2, and 7 junctional nucleotides match TRBD1. The sample consisted of PBMCs or T cells enriched from blood (not recorded which). The CDR3 region reads CATSVETGDGYTF. The nucleotides are TGTGCCACCAGCGTAGAAACAGGGGATGGCTACACCTTC.